This T cell receptor (beta chain) was identified during a study of blood T cells in healthy people across ages. Study-wide points: Both higher diversity and more naive CD4+ cells marked long-lived donors when set against aged donors.

The authors ran a second PCR of about 6 to 12 cycles using a sample-barcoded 5' primer and a J-beta primer mix. TCRdb recomputed calls from the 5' RACE reads with MiXCR, one row per CDR3 protein. The profile shows roughly 1.9 million distinct CDR3 sequences, roughly 43% of them singletons. In regard to this clonotype: The antigen remains undetermined. A junction end diverges from the germline sequence, so it may reflect a read error.

Germline-derived CDR1 and CDR2 are MNHGY and SVAAGI. This CDR3 comprises 13 residues. This TCR came from a human donor in good health. The sequencing input was blood. V is TRBV6-9 and J is TRBJ2-5; TRBD1 might be the D (5 bases). CDR3 sequence: CASRPSPGIEQDF. For the CDR3, the DNA is TGTGCCAGCAGACCTTCCCCAGGGATCGAGCAGGACTTC.